The 20 T cell receptor beta chains listed next were all sequenced from one sample in a study of cytomegalovirus exposure and HLA in healthy donors. Use of 60 Vbeta and 13 Jbeta primers characterized the PCR. Profiled with immunoSEQ multiplex PCR; TCRdb holds only in-frame clones, not every one. Of fewer than 85,000 clones in the sample, more than 60% were seen once. Sequenced material: PBMCs. All receptors come from a man between 18 and 29 years old in good health and CMV-seropositive.

This clone was found a few times. The chain employs TRBV11-2 and TRBJ1-3; D gene unclear. The CDR3 consists of 14 residues. CDR1 is SGHAT, CDR2 FQNNGV, per germline. V was cut by 5 bases and J by 2 bases, with 10 bases left in between. The CDR3 is CASSHVAAGNTIYF. The DNA for the CDR3 is TGTGCCAGCAGCCATGTAGCGGCTGGAAACACCATATATTTT.

This chain links TRBV19 with TRBJ2-1; D may be TRBD2 (5 bases). The V and J ends lost 4 bases and 10 bases respectively, with 14 bases between them. The CDR3 spans 13 residues. Germline V gives CDR1 LNHDA, CDR2 SQIVND (reference sequence). The CDR3 sequence: CASSKFTEREQFF. CDR3 bases: TGTGCCAGTAGTAAGTTCACGGAGCGGGAGCAGTTCTTC.

The chain combines TRBV6-5 with TRBJ1-1; D perhaps matches TRBD1 (5 bases). The V gene lost 6 bases and the J gene lost 11 bases, with 16 bases spanning the gap. Germline V CDR1 and CDR2: MNHEY, SVGAGI. This CDR3 contains 12 residues. The CDR3 region is CASRQSQGKAFF. For the CDR3, the DNA is TGTGCCAGCAGGCAGTCTCAGGGTAAGGCTTTCTTT.

The chain joins TRBV4-1 to TRBJ1-1, with 8 bases identical to TRBD1. The CDR3 has 15 residues. The J segment lost 0 bases and the V segment lost 2 bases, leaving 2 bases of the junction unmatched. The germline CDR1 and CDR2 sequences are MGHRA and YSYEKL. CDR3 DNA sequence: TGCGCCAGCAGCCAACGACAGGGGATGAACACTGAAGCTTTCTTT. Protein sequence: CASSQRQGMNTEAFF.

The chain joins TRBV5-1 to TRBJ2-4; no reliable D call. The germline V gene has CDR1 SGHRS and CDR2 YFSETQ. The CDR3 spans 17 residues. V dropped 0 bases and J dropped 0 bases, with 13 bases sitting between them. Written as DNA, the CDR3 is TGCGCCAGCAGCTTGGGGTCAGTTATTATAGCCAAAAACATTCAGTACTTC. Translation: CASSLGSVIIAKNIQYF.

The chain links TRBV11-2 to TRBJ1-4, with D possibly matching TRBD1 (6 bases). The CDR3 extends over 14 amino acids. In germline, CDR1 is SGHAT, CDR2 FQNNGV. V lost 3 bases and J 13 bases, leaving 18 bases between the germline ends. The CDR3 DNA is TGTGCCAGCAGCTTGGGGGGCAGTTCGGGAGGACTGTTTTTT. Its translation: CASSLGGSSGGLFF.

The CDR3 bases are TGCGCCAGCAGCCCGCAGGATGGCGGCGGGGTTTACGAGCAGTACTTC. Protein: CASSPQDGGGVYEQYF. The rearrangement links TRBV5-1 to TRBJ2-7, with D perhaps TRBD2 (6 bases). The CDR3 extends over 16 amino acids. CDR1 and CDR2 from the germline V gene are SGHRS and YFSETQ. The V end lost 4 bases, the J end lost 4 bases, and 21 bases lay between the germline ends.

The chain has TRBV15 and TRBJ1-5, with D unclear. Trimming pared 0 bases from V and 11 bases from J, leaving 8 bases between. Germline CDR1 LNHNV, CDR2 YYDKDF (reference sequence). This CDR3 comprises 12 residues. CDR3 DNA sequence: TGTGCCACCAGCAGAGAGGCTTCGACCCAGCATTTT. Its protein is CATSREASTQHF.

The chain has TRBV5-1 and TRBJ1-2, with 7 bases identical to TRBD1. Germline assignment: CDR1 SGHRS and CDR2 YFSETQ. CDR3 length equals 14 residues. After removal of 3 bases from V and 1 base from J, the junction contained 3 bases not matched to a gene. CDR3 nucleotides: TGCGCCAGCAGCTCTTCAGGGGGTAACTATGGCTACACCTTC. This encodes CASSSSGGNYGYTF.

This clone was recorded a few times. The chain has TRBV2 and TRBJ1-1; unclear D gene. This CDR3 contains 15 residues. CDR1 is SNHLY, CDR2 FYNNEI, per germline. V gave up 4 bases and J gave up 3 bases, with 15 bases separating them. The CDR3 sequence is CASSAGWARDTEAFF. In nucleotides, the CDR3 is TGTGCCAGCAGTGCCGGATGGGCGCGAGACACTGAAGCTTTCTTT.

This sequence joins TRBV25-1 and TRBJ2-1, with TRBD2 matching over 7 bases. With 3 bases clipped from V and 6 bases from J, the junction kept 11 bases outside the gene matches. This CDR3 region has 16 residues. Germline-derived CDR1 and CDR2 are MGHDK and SYGVNS. The CDR3 sequence: CASSDLWVGGINEQFF. The CDR3 DNA sequence: TGTGCCAGCAGTGATCTGTGGGTGGGAGGGATCAATGAGCAGTTCTTC.

This clone was detected a few times. This chain joins TRBV6-5 and TRBJ2-1, with D hard to call. CDR1 MNHEY and CDR2 SVGAGI come from the germline V gene. The CDR3 runs to 15 residues. Trimming pared 0 bases from V and 6 bases from J, leaving 12 bases between. DNA of the CDR3: TGTGCCAGCAGTTACTCGGAACTACTCGTCAATGAGCAGTTCTTC. Its protein is CASSYSELLVNEQFF.

The chain links TRBV11-2 to TRBJ1-4; TRBD1 matches at 8 bases. The V gene's germline CDR1 is SGHAT and CDR2 FQNNGV. The CDR3 consists of 14 residues. J lost 7 bases, V lost 5 bases, and 6 bases had no gene match. The CDR3: CASSRTGSSEKLFF. In nucleotides, the CDR3 is TGTGCCAGCAGCCGGACAGGGTCTAGTGAAAAACTGTTTTTT.

The chain couples TRBV5-4 to TRBJ1-1; D gene ambiguous. Trimming took off 4 bases at V and 7 bases at J, with 23 bases between the two ends. Germline V CDR1 and CDR2: SGHNT, YYREEE (reference sequence). The CDR3 is made up of 16 amino acids. This chain's CDR3 is CASSPPRVGATGEAFF. In nucleotides, the CDR3 is TGTGCCAGCAGCCCACCTCGGGTAGGAGCGACGGGTGAAGCTTTCTTT.

This clone was counted between two and nine times. This chain links TRBV4-2 with TRBJ2-3; D may be TRBD2 (5 bases). V was clipped by 3 bases and J by 2 bases, with 12 bases between them. The CDR3 sequence is 15 residues long. CDR1 LGHNA and CDR2 YNFKEQ come from the germline V gene. The CDR3 region is CASSHSSGPTDTQYF. The DNA for the CDR3 is TGTGCCAGCAGCCATAGCAGCGGACCCACAGATACGCAGTATTTT.

CDR3 in DNA: TGTGCCAGCAGCCAGGGACAGCCCCAAGAGACCCAGTACTTC. This translates into CASSQGQPQETQYF. The chain employs TRBV9 and TRBJ2-5, with TRBD1 identical over 7 bases. V dropped 4 bases and J dropped 1; count of bases not matched to a gene: 4. The CDR3 is 14 amino acids. Germline lookup yields CDR1 SGDLS and CDR2 YYNGEE.

The chain has TRBV29-1 and TRBJ1-2, with TRBD1 identical over 10 bases. CDR1 and CDR2 from the germline V gene are SQVTM and ANQGSEA. J lost 7 bases, V lost 6 bases, and 5 bases had no gene match. The CDR3 extends over 12 amino acids. The DNA of the CDR3 is TGCAGCGTACAGACAGGGGGCTTTGGCTACACCTTC. Translation: CSVQTGGFGYTF.

The CDR3 bases are TGTGCCAGCAGCTTCCGGGCGGGAGGCCCCTACGAGCAGTACTTC. As protein: CASSFRAGGPYEQYF. The J gene is TRBJ2-7, the V gene TRBV7-8; 8 bases agree with TRBD2. V gave up 3 bases and J gave up 2 bases; unmatched junction bases: 6. The CDR3 is made up of 15 amino acids. The germline V gene encodes CDR1 SGHVS and CDR2 FQNEAQ.

The V gene is TRBV18, the J gene TRBJ1-1; the D gene is possibly TRBD1 (5 bases). The CDR3 extends over 14 amino acids. Germline CDR1 KGHSH, CDR2 LQKENI. Trimming removed 4 bases from V and 1 base from J, with 10 bases in between. This chain's CDR3 is CASSRQTGNTEAFF. Written as DNA, the CDR3 is TGTGCCAGCTCACGACAAACAGGGAACACTGAAGCTTTCTTT.

The chain carries TRBV4-1 and TRBJ2-5; 7 nucleotides match TRBD2. Trimming removed 1 base from V and 5 bases from J; junction bases left unmatched: 7. CDR1 and CDR2 (germline): MGHRA, YSYEKL. The length of the CDR3 is 15 residues. CDR3 sequence: CASSQVSSGGETQYF. The CDR3 nucleotides are TGCGCCAGCAGCCAAGTCTCGTCGGGAGGTGAGACCCAGTACTTC.